One sample yielded the 24 T cell receptor beta chains listed below, sequenced in a study of prognosis after radiotherapy for stage I lung cancer. Starting from genomic DNA, TCR beta CDR3 was amplified through two-round multiplex PCR. During first-round PCR, primers specific to each TRBV and TRBJ gene were used. MiXCR, applied by TCRdb to the multiplex PCR reads, yields one record per CDR3 protein. There are approximately 25,000 distinct CDR3 sequences in the sample; 46% occur only once, and 14% to 15% lies in the top ten. The source material was PBMCs, sampled before or after stereotactic body radiation therapy (not recorded which). The receptor set was obtained from a donor aged 50 or older with non-small cell lung cancer.

This clonotype was observed many times. The genes are TRBV20-1 and TRBJ2-1; the match to TRBD2 covers 9 bases. CDR1 and CDR2 from the germline V gene are DFQATT and SNEGSKA (reference sequence). The CDR3 is 17 residues long. After removal of 2 bases from V and 7 bases from J, the junction contained 15 bases not matched to a gene. The CDR3 coding sequence is TGCAGTGCTAGACCTACGACTTTGCGGGGGGGCCCGAATGAGCAGTTCTTC. Amino acids: CSARPTTLRGGPNEQFF.

This clonotype was counted between two and nine times. This may come from a read error, since a much larger clone is one base off. This chain links TRBV9 with TRBJ2-2; possible D gene TRBD2, 5 bases. This CDR3 is 14 amino acids long. Germline V gene sequence: CDR1 SGDLS, CDR2 YYNGEE. Here the CDR3 reads CASSVCDNTGEPFF. As DNA, the CDR3 is TGTGCCAGCAGCGTATGTGATAACACCGGGGAGCCGTTTTTT.

This clonotype was counted ten times or more. This sequence joins TRBV20-1 and TRBJ2-2; 8 bases agree with TRBD1. This CDR3 spans 16 amino acids. V gave up 0 bases and J gave up 8 bases; unmatched junction bases: 11. The germline V gene has CDR1 DFQATT and CDR2 SNEGSKA (reference sequence). The CDR3 DNA is TGCAGTGCTAGAGATGTCCTCAGGGGGCGGACTGGGGAGCTGTTTTTT. Its protein is CSARDVLRGRTGELFF.

This clonotype has a count of ten or more. This sequence joins TRBV15 and TRBJ2-5; D unclear. The CDR3 consists of 16 residues. Trimming stripped 3 bases from V and 4 bases from J, with 18 bases between. Germline loops: CDR1 LNHNV, CDR2 YYDKDF (reference sequence). CDR3 in amino acids: CATSSRQSKDPETQYF. The DNA of the CDR3 is TGTGCCACCAGCAGTCGGCAGTCGAAAGACCCAGAGACCCAGTACTTC.

There are many counts of this clonotype. The chain joins TRBV30 to TRBJ2-7, with 8 bases that match TRBD1. With V trimmed by 5 bases and J by 2 bases, 5 bases remained unmatched. The germline gives CDR1 GTSNPN, CDR2 SVGIG (reference sequence). The CDR3 covers 13 residues. CDR3 nucleotides: TGTGCCTGGGTCCGGGACAGGCCCTACGAGCAGTACTTC. Translated, it gives CAWVRDRPYEQYF.

The sample holds many counts of this clonotype. This chain links TRBV6-1 with TRBJ1-5; 7 bases match TRBD1. This CDR3 region has 17 residues. Germline V gene data show CDR1 as MNHNS and CDR2 as SASEGT. With V trimmed by 6 bases and J by 0 bases, 11 bases remained unmatched. In nucleotides, the CDR3 is TGTGCCAGCAGGGGGGACAGACAGAATCTTAGCAATCAGCCCCAGCATTTT. As protein: CASRGDRQNLSNQPQHF.

By proportion, this clonotype is medium-sized. This chain uses TRBV12-3 or TRBV12-4 with TRBJ2-1; D is possibly TRBD2 (6 bases). V was pared by 4 bases and J by 8 bases, with 15 bases between. The CDR3 totals 14 residues. The CDR3 is CASSYGTTGDEQFF. Written as DNA, the CDR3 is TGTGCCAGCAGTTACGGGACCACGGGGGATGAGCAGTTCTTC.

This chain links TRBV10-2 with TRBJ2-6; the D gene is possibly TRBD1 (6 bases). The ends were cut back, 3 bases at V and 4 bases at J, with 22 bases in the middle. Germline CDR1 reads WSHSY; CDR2 reads SAAADI. The CDR3 is 19 amino acids. CDR3 nucleotide sequence: TGCGCCAGCAGTGACTCAACCACGACACAGGGTGCCGGGGCCAACGTCCTGACTTTC. Its protein product is CASSDSTTTQGAGANVLTF.

In its sample, this clonotype was seen many times. The genes are TRBV18 and TRBJ2-7; D possibly corresponds to TRBD2 (6 bases). The CDR3 sequence is 12 residues long. Trimming pared 2 bases from V and 5 bases from J, leaving 7 bases between. CDR1 is KGHSH and CDR2 is LQKENI in the germline V gene. CDR3 region: CASSPGRNEQYF. The CDR3 coding sequence is TGTGCCAGCTCACCAGGGAGGAACGAGCAGTACTTC.

The CDR3 DNA follows: TGTGCCAGCAGTTTTTGGGGGGGCGTCCTGACTTTC. Protein: CASSFWGGVLTF. The V and J genes are TRBV28 and TRBJ2-6, with TRBD2 matching over 7 bases. The length of the CDR3 is 12 residues. Germline V gene sequence: CDR1 MDHEN, CDR2 SYDVKM. The trim removed 3 bases at V and 12 bases at J, leaving 2 bases unmatched.

The genes are TRBV3-1 and TRBJ2-7; no firm D call. Trimming stripped 0 bases from V and 2 bases from J, with 14 bases between. In germline, CDR1 is LGHDT, CDR2 YNNKEL (reference sequence). The CDR3 spans 16 residues. CDR3 sequence reads: CASSQDAVLGAYEQYF. The CDR3 DNA sequence: TGTGCCAGCAGCCAAGATGCTGTTCTGGGTGCCTACGAGCAGTACTTC.

Details on this clonotype: Germline is not matched at one junction end, which may reflect a read error. This rearrangement joins TRBV27 to TRBJ2-3, with TRBD1 matching 12 bases. CDR3 length: 18 amino acids. Germline CDR1 MNHEY, CDR2 SMNVEV (reference sequence). CDR3 coding DNA: TGTGCCATCAGTGACTATCTCCGGGACAGGGGGCTTACAGATACGCAGTATTTT. This translates into CAISDYLRDRGLTDTQYF.

The chain couples TRBV2 to TRBJ2-2, with a possible D match to TRBD1 (5 bases). Germline V CDR1 and CDR2: SNHLY, FYNNEI. V was shortened by 6 bases and J by 11 bases, with 25 bases between the two germline ends. This CDR3 has 16 residues. Here the CDR3 reads CASRKGRLEPGVELFF. CDR3 nucleotide sequence: TGTGCCAGCAGAAAGGGGCGTTTAGAACCTGGAGTTGAGCTGTTTTTT.

This clonotype was detected many times. The chain employs TRBV5-1 and TRBJ2-6; no firm D call. CDR1 is SGHRS, CDR2 YFSETQ, per germline. V was cut by 0 bases and J by 3 bases, with 16 bases left in between. The CDR3 extends over 18 amino acids. CDR3 residues: CASSLAWPIGSGANVLTF. CDR3 sequence (DNA): TGCGCCAGCAGCTTGGCCTGGCCCATCGGTAGTGGGGCCAACGTCCTGACTTTC.

This clonotype has at least ten counts. The chain recombines TRBV7-2 with TRBJ2-1; D might be TRBD1 or TRBD2, each matching 7 bases. Between the trimmed V and J ends, which lost 4 bases and 8 bases, there was a span of 24 bases. This CDR3 comprises 17 residues. Germline V gene lookup returns CDR1 SGHTA and CDR2 FQGNSA. As DNA, the CDR3 is TGTGCCAGCAGCTCCACCTCCAGGGGGGGTCCTGTGGATGAGCAGTTCTTC. It yields the protein CASSSTSRGGPVDEQFF. The variable domain in full, completed from reference TRBV7-2 and TRBJ2-1, reads GAGVSQSPSNKVTEKGKDVELRCDPISGHTALYWYRQSLGQGLEFLIYFQGNSAPDKSGLPSDRFSAERTGGSVSTLTIQRTQQEDSAVYLCASSSTSRGGPVDEQFFGPGTRLTVL.

V and J are TRBV5-1 and TRBJ1-5; D might be TRBD1 (6 bases). Germline V gene sequence: CDR1 SGHRS, CDR2 YFSETQ. This CDR3 spans 15 amino acids. V lost 1 base, J lost 2 bases, and 10 bases lay in between. Written as DNA, the CDR3 is TGCGCCAGCAGCTTGCTAGGGGGAGGCAATCAGCCCCAGCATTTT. Translating it yields CASSLLGGGNQPQHF.

Details on this clonotype: A much larger clone lies a single base off, so this may be a read error. The rearrangement uses TRBV7-6 and TRBJ2-5; D is uncertain. CDR1 is SGHVS, CDR2 FNYEAQ, per germline. The CDR3 extends over 11 amino acids. The CDR3 sequence: CAGSLEETQYF. The DNA of the CDR3 is TGTGCCGGCAGCTTAGAGGAGACCCAGTACTTC.

Notes on this clonotype: Relative to the germline gene, one junction end is altered; a read error may explain this. The genes are TRBV11-1 and TRBJ2-5; TRBD2 matches at 11 bases. The CDR3 has 15 residues. Germline CDR1 is SGHAT and CDR2 is FQDESV (reference sequence). CDR3 nucleotide sequence: TGTGCCAGCAGCCGGGGACTAGCGGCCCAAGAGACCCAGCACTTC. Protein product: CASSRGLAAQETQHF.

Here the CDR3 reads CASRVENQPQHF. For the CDR3, the DNA is TGTGCCAGCAGGGTTGAGAATCAGCCCCAGCATTTT. The chain combines TRBV28 with TRBJ1-5, with D hard to call. The CDR3 runs 12 residues. The V gene lost 6 bases and the J gene lost 4 bases, with 7 bases spanning the gap. CDR1 and CDR2 (germline): MDHEN, SYDVKM.

At least ten counts were recorded for this clonotype. V is TRBV20-1 and J is TRBJ1-5; D is perhaps TRBD1 (5 bases). Germline lookup yields CDR1 DFQATT and CDR2 SNEGSKA (reference sequence). The CDR3 has 15 residues. Trimming removed 2 bases at V and 1 base at J, with 12 bases between. The CDR3 region is CSARTPGGSNQPQHF. As DNA, the CDR3 is TGCAGTGCTAGAACTCCGGGGGGGAGCAATCAGCCCCAGCATTTT.

The table lists this clonotype with a count of one. It may be a read error: a sequence one base away is much more abundant. The CDR3 DNA sequence: TGCAGCGTTGGCGGGAGGTGGGGGAGCGGCACTGAAGCTTTCTTT. This codes for CSVGGRWGSGTEAFF. The chain carries TRBV29-1 and TRBJ1-1; maybe TRBD1 (5 bases). CDR1 is SQVTM and CDR2 is ANQGSEA in the germline V gene. Trimming stripped 4 bases from V and 4 bases from J, with 19 bases between. The CDR3 is made up of 15 amino acids.

This chain uses TRBV6-1 with TRBJ1-2, with D hard to call. V was cut by 5 bases and J by 1 base, with 11 bases left in between. Per the germline V gene, CDR1 is MNHNS and CDR2 is SASEGT. The length of the CDR3 is 14 residues. The CDR3 spells CASSRRSLNYGYTF. The CDR3 region has the DNA TGTGCCAGCAGTAGACGGAGCCTTAACTATGGCTACACCTTC.

This chain joins TRBV11-2 and TRBJ2-3; D remains ambiguous. CDR3 size: 15 residues. Trimming took 9 bases from V and 8 from J, leaving 24 bases between them. CDR1 is SGHAT and CDR2 is FQNNGV in the germline V gene. This CDR3 is CARSPQTGKVITQYF. The CDR3 DNA follows: TGTGCCAGAAGCCCCCAAACTGGGAAAGTGATTACGCAGTATTTT.

This clonotype was observed many times. The rearrangement joins TRBV10-3 to TRBJ2-2, with TRBD2 matching 13 bases. This CDR3 spans 16 amino acids. Losses at the gene ends were 10 bases for V and 0 bases for J; bases not matched to a gene: 5. Germline CDR1 is ENHRY and CDR2 is SYGVKD. The CDR3 sequence is CATRTSGGANTGELFF. The CDR3 DNA is TGTGCCACCCGGACTAGCGGGGGAGCGAACACCGGGGAGCTGTTTTTT.